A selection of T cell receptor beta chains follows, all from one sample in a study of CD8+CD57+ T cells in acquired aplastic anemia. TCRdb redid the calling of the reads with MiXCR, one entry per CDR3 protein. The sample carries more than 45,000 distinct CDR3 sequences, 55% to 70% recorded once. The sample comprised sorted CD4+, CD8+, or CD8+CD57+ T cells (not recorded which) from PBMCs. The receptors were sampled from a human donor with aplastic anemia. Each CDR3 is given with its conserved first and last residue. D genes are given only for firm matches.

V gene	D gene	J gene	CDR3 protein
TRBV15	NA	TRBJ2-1	CATSRALEGAGNEQFF
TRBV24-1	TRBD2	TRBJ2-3	CATSDSGTRAGNTQYF
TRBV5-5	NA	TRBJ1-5	CASSLAGSNQPQHF
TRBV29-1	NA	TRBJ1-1	CSVDGVANTEAFF
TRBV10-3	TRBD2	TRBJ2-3	CAGGEDTQYF
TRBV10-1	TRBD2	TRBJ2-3	CASSEWGGTQDTQYF
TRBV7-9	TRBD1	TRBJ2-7	CASSLALDRDYEQYF
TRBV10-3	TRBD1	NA	CTISASGQGSYEQYF
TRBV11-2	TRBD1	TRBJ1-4	CASSSRDRGQTTNEKLFF
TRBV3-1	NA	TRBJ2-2	CASSQDTGELFF
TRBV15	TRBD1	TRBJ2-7	CATSRESGGSVPYEQYF
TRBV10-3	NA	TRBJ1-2	CAISEVTVYGYTF
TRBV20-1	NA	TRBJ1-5	CSARDGAENQPQHF
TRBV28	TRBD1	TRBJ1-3	CASSSRQGHTIYF
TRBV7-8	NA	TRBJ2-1	CASSLGDHNEQFF